Following are 20 T cell receptor beta chains from one sample sequenced in a study of cytomegalovirus exposure and HLA in healthy donors. Measured with immunoSEQ multiplex PCR; TCRdb has only the in-frame clones, and not every one. The repertoire has 150,000 to 200,000 clones, 86% of them found once; the top ten carry roughly 2.7%. The sequencing sample was made of PBMCs. The origin of the receptors is a man younger than 30 in good health and CMV-seropositive.

The gene calls are TRBV29-1 and TRBJ1-1, with a weak D call TRBD1 (6 bases). The ends were cut back, 6 bases at V and 10 bases at J, with 21 bases in the middle. The CDR3 has 13 residues. Germline V gene lookup returns CDR1 SQVTM and CDR2 ANQGSEA. The CDR3 DNA reads as TGCAGCGTCGAGGGGGTCAGCCGCGGGGGAGCTTTCTTT. It is translated as CSVEGVSRGGAFF.

This chain connects TRBV7-9 to TRBJ2-5, with TRBD1 matching over 9 bases. V gave up 5 bases and J gave up 5 bases; unmatched junction bases: 12. In germline, CDR1 is SEHNR, CDR2 FQNEAQ (reference sequence). The CDR3 is 16 amino acids. CDR3 loop: CASSPRGTGFVETQYF. CDR3 nucleotide sequence: TGTGCCAGCAGCCCCAGGGGGACAGGGTTTGTTGAGACCCAGTACTTC.

The CDR3 region is CASGGQGNEQYF. DNA of the CDR3: TGTGCCAGCGGCGGACAGGGGAACGAGCAGTACTTC. The V gene is TRBV5-6, the J gene TRBJ2-7, with 9 positions matching TRBD1. Germline trimming cut 7 bases from V and 5 bases from J; bases unmatched to any gene: 4. Germline lookup yields CDR1 SGHDT and CDR2 YYEEEE. The CDR3 runs 12 residues.

The V and J genes are TRBV5-1 and TRBJ1-1; TRBD1 agrees at 9 bases. Trimming at V came to 4 bases and at J to 5 bases, leaving 6 bases not matched to a gene. This CDR3 has 14 amino acids. Per the germline V gene, CDR1 is SGHRS and CDR2 is YFSETQ. CDR3 nucleotide sequence: TGCGCCAGCAGCCCGGACAGGGGCGGGACTGAAGCTTTCTTT. It codes for CASSPDRGGTEAFF.

V usage is TRBV5-5 and J usage is TRBJ2-1; 11 bases fit TRBD2. The CDR3 consists of 15 residues. Germline CDR1 is SGHKS and CDR2 is YYEKEE (reference sequence). The V gene end was trimmed by 6 bases and the J gene end by 1 base; junction bases not matched to a gene: 3. Here the CDR3 DNA reads TGTGCCAGCACTAGCGGGAGGAGGTCCTACAATGAGCAGTTCTTC. It is translated as CASTSGRRSYNEQFF. The whole variable domain, filled in from reference TRBV5-5 and TRBJ2-1, reads DAGVTQSPTHLIKTRGQQVTLRCSPISGHKSVSWYQQVLGQGPQFIFQYYEKEERGRGNFPDRFSARQFPNYSSELNVNALLLGDSALYLCASTSGRRSYNEQFFGPGTRLTVL.

The chain recombines TRBV2 with TRBJ1-4; 8 bases match TRBD1. V shed 4 bases and J 6 bases; nucleotides not matched to a gene: 7. Germline V gives CDR1 SNHLY, CDR2 FYNNEI. The CDR3 contains 15 residues. The CDR3 DNA sequence: TGTGCCAGCAGTGCGGTCAGGGGGCTTCATGAAAAACTGTTTTTT. The encoded protein is CASSAVRGLHEKLFF.

This clone was counted between two and nine times. The chain uses TRBV5-6 and TRBJ1-4; 9 bases are shared with TRBD1. The CDR3 is 14 amino acids. The V gene end was trimmed by 4 bases and the J gene end by 7 bases; junction bases not matched to a gene: 5. CDR1 SGHDT and CDR2 YYEEEE come from the germline V gene. The CDR3 loop reads CASSAGQGGEKLFF. The DNA of the CDR3 is TGTGCCAGCAGCGCGGGACAGGGTGGTGAAAAACTGTTTTTT.

The J gene is TRBJ2-7, the V gene TRBV5-6; TRBD2 aligns across 9 bases. Germline V gene sequence: CDR1 SGHDT, CDR2 YYEEEE. Trimming took 5 bases from V and 0 from J; bases not matched to a gene: 9. The CDR3 runs to 16 residues. The CDR3 bases are TGTGCCAGCAGTGGAAGACTAGCGGAGCTCTCCTACGAGCAGTACTTC. Protein product: CASSGRLAELSYEQYF.

The CDR3 protein is CASSRGQIQETQYF. CDR3 in DNA: TGCGCCAGCAGCCGAGGGCAGATCCAAGAGACCCAGTACTTC. The chain combines TRBV4-1 with TRBJ2-5; D is possibly TRBD2 (5 bases). The CDR3 contains 14 residues. From germline, CDR1 is MGHRA and CDR2 YSYEKL. Trimming removed 4 bases from V and 1 base from J, with 10 bases in between.

The chain's CDR3 is CASSGPNEQFF. The CDR3 DNA follows: TGTGCCAGCAGCGGGCCCAATGAGCAGTTCTTC. The V gene is TRBV7-9, the J gene TRBJ2-1; no clear D. Germline CDR1 is SEHNR and CDR2 is FQNEAQ (reference sequence). V lost 5 bases to trimming and J lost 6 bases, with 5 bases between them. The length of the CDR3 is 11 residues. The variable domain in full, with the rest retrieved from reference TRBV7-9 and TRBJ2-1, is DTGVSQNPRHKITKRGQNVTFRCDPISEHNRLYWYRQTLGQGPEFLTYFQNEAQLEKSRLLSDRFSAERPKGSFSTLEIQRTEQGDSAMYLCASSGPNEQFFGPGTRLTVL.

The chain has TRBV7-9 and TRBJ2-7; D might be TRBD2 (6 bases). Germline CDR1 is SEHNR and CDR2 is FQNEAQ (reference sequence). The CDR3 consists of 11 residues. Trimming took 8 bases from V and 6 from J, leaving 11 bases between them. Here the CDR3 DNA reads TGTGCCAGCTCCTGGGGGGTCGAGCAGTACTTC. Translated, it gives CASSWGVEQYF. Complete variable domain (other parts from reference TRBV7-9 and TRBJ2-7): DTGVSQNPRHKITKRGQNVTFRCDPISEHNRLYWYRQTLGQGPEFLTYFQNEAQLEKSRLLSDRFSAERPKGSFSTLEIQRTEQGDSAMYLCASSWGVEQYFGPGTRLTVT.

The chain employs TRBV11-2 and TRBJ1-6; tentatively, D is TRBD1 (5 bases). The length of the CDR3 is 17 residues. V was trimmed by 1 base and J by 2 bases, leaving 12 bases between them. Germline-derived CDR1 and CDR2 are SGHAT and FQNNGV. The CDR3 region has the DNA TGTGCCAGCAGCTTAGGCAGGGCAGGCGCCTATAATTCACCCCTCCACTTT. It specifies CASSLGRAGAYNSPLHF.

The chain uses TRBV4-3 and TRBJ2-2; D perhaps matches TRBD1 (6 bases). CDR1 LGHNA and CDR2 YSLEER come from the germline V gene. This CDR3 spans 15 amino acids. V lost 3 bases and J 4 bases, leaving 12 bases between the germline ends. As DNA, the CDR3 is TGCGCCAGCAGCCAGGGTGCAGGGGTCACCGGGGAGCTGTTTTTT. Its translation is CASSQGAGVTGELFF.

This chain uses TRBV2 with TRBJ2-2, with D hard to call. The CDR3 is made up of 13 amino acids. In germline, CDR1 is SNHLY, CDR2 FYNNEI. V lost 2 bases, J lost 1 base, and 2 bases lay in between. The CDR3 coding sequence is TGTGCCAGCAGTGAACAGAACACCGGGGAGCTGTTTTTT. Translated, it gives CASSEQNTGELFF.

The chain carries TRBV21-1 and TRBJ1-2; the DNA was not compared with TRBD1, the D call given in the table. TRBV21-1 constitutes a pseudogene. The CDR3 covers 14 residues. The CDR3 reads CASPRPTGSPGYTF. In DNA form, the CDR3 reads TGTGCCAGCCCGCGACCGACAGGGAGCCCGGGCTACACCTTC.

The chain uses TRBV6-5 and TRBJ2-2; TRBD1 agrees at 7 bases. Germline V gene data show CDR1 as MNHEY and CDR2 as SVGAGI. The V gene end was trimmed by 7 bases and the J gene end by 5 bases; junction bases not matched to a gene: 4. CDR3 length: 13 residues. The CDR3 spells CASTRGSTGELFF. CDR3 DNA sequence: TGTGCCAGCACCAGGGGGTCGACCGGGGAGCTGTTTTTT.

The rearrangement links TRBV30 to TRBJ2-5; TRBD1 agrees at 8 bases. V lost 8 bases and J lost 5; bases outside the gene matches: 16. The CDR3 covers 15 residues. Germline CDR1 and CDR2: GTSNPN and SVGIG (reference sequence). Here the CDR3 DNA reads TGTGCCCTCAAGGACAGGGCAACGGGTTGGGAGACCCAGTACTTC. Amino acids: CALKDRATGWETQYF.

The genes are TRBV5-4 and TRBJ2-7; possibly TRBD2 for D (5 bases). Germline V gene lookup returns CDR1 SGHNT and CDR2 YYREEE (reference sequence). CDR3 length: 15 amino acids. Deletions cut 0 bases from V and 0 bases from J, with 10 bases between. CDR3 sequence (DNA): TGTGCCAGCAGCTTGGGAGGGATCGGCTCCTACGAGCAGTACTTC. Its translation is CASSLGGIGSYEQYF.

This clone appeared once. This chain connects TRBV9 to TRBJ1-2, with TRBD1 matching 7 bases. Germline loops: CDR1 SGDLS, CDR2 YYNGEE. The V and J ends lost 0 bases and 8 bases, in that order; junction bases with no gene match: 10. This CDR3 has 15 amino acids. The CDR3 protein is CASSVEEGARGGYTF. CDR3 nucleotide sequence: TGTGCCAGCAGCGTAGAGGAGGGGGCTAGGGGCGGCTACACCTTC.

The V gene is TRBV11-3, the J gene TRBJ2-1, with TRBD2 identical over 11 bases. The CDR3 loop spans 16 amino acids. Germline loops: CDR1 SGHNT, CDR2 YENEEA. Losses at the gene ends were 5 bases for V and 4 bases for J; bases not matched to a gene: 7. The CDR3 DNA sequence: TGTGCCAGCAGCCCCAAGTCTAGCGGGAGGTACAATGAGCAGTTCTTC. Protein: CASSPKSSGRYNEQFF. Drawing the rest from reference TRBV11-3 and TRBJ2-1, the complete variable domain is EAGVVQSPRYKIIEKKQPVAFWCNPISGHNTLYWYLQNLGQGPELLIRYENEEAVDDSQLPKDRFSAERLKGVDSTLKIQPAELGDSAVYLCASSPKSSGRYNEQFFGPGTRLTVL.